Shown below are 23 T cell receptor beta chains from a single sample sequenced in a study of blood T cell repertoires in COVID-19. The table came from immunoSEQ multiplex PCR; TCRdb's copy has only in-frame clones and leaves some out. The sample has fewer than 650,000 clones, about 88% seen once. The sample taken for sequencing was peripheral blood. The source is a woman aged 45-65 years with COVID-19, enrolled during active disease.

This chain connects TRBV27 to TRBJ2-3, with TRBD1 matching over 9 bases. V shed 5 bases and J 6 bases; nucleotides not matched to a gene: 9. The CDR3 is 15 residues long. The germline V gene encodes CDR1 MNHEY and CDR2 SMNVEV (reference sequence). The CDR3 DNA sequence: TGTGCCAGCAGTCGTCCGGGACAGGGTTGGGATACGCAGTATTTT. The encoded protein is CASSRPGQGWDTQYF.

J is TRBJ1-4 and V is TRBV9; tentative D call: TRBD1 (5 bases). The CDR3 length is 13 residues. Per the germline V gene, CDR1 is SGDLS and CDR2 is YYNGEE. The V and J ends lost 4 bases and 11 bases respectively, with 15 bases between them. CDR3 residues: CASSPGGGLKLFF. Here the CDR3 DNA reads TGTGCCAGCAGCCCCGGGGGAGGCCTGAAACTGTTTTTT.

The V call is TRBV9, the J call TRBJ1-1, with D possibly being TRBD1 (5 bases). V shed 4 bases and J shed 1 base, with 17 bases lying between them. The length of the CDR3 is 16 residues. Looked up from germline, CDR1 is SGDLS and CDR2 is YYNGEE. The CDR3 DNA reads TGTGCCAGCAGCCCAACAGGCCACCCTGGGAACACTGAAGCTTTCTTT. Protein: CASSPTGHPGNTEAFF.

The chain employs TRBV5-1 and TRBJ1-2; D remains unclear. This CDR3 spans 13 amino acids. Germline lookup yields CDR1 SGHRS and CDR2 YFSETQ. V lost 1 base and J lost 6, with 10 bases in between. The CDR3 here is CASSLSEANGYTF. The CDR3 nucleotides are TGCGCCAGCAGCTTGTCAGAGGCCAATGGCTACACCTTC.

The genes are TRBV9 and TRBJ2-2; D might be TRBD1 (6 bases). The CDR3 has 14 amino acids. The V gene's germline CDR1 is SGDLS and CDR2 YYNGEE. V lost 2 bases, J lost 5 bases, and 10 bases lay in between. CDR3 DNA sequence: TGTGCCAGCAGCGTCCTAACAGGGACCGGGGAGCTGTTTTTT. Amino acids: CASSVLTGTGELFF.

The rearrangement joins TRBV7-9 to TRBJ1-1; TRBD1 matches at 8 bases. The CDR3 length is 14 residues. Germline CDR1 reads SEHNR; CDR2 reads FQNEAQ (reference sequence). With 5 bases clipped from V and 7 bases from J, the junction kept 9 bases outside the gene matches. This chain's CDR3 is CASSPGQVTDEAFF. DNA of the CDR3: TGTGCCAGCAGCCCGGGACAGGTCACAGATGAAGCTTTCTTT. Full variable domain (rest looked up from reference TRBV7-9 and TRBJ1-1): DTGVSQNPRHKITKRGQNVTFRCDPISEHNRLYWYRQTLGQGPEFLTYFQNEAQLEKSRLLSDRFSAERPKGSFSTLEIQRTEQGDSAMYLCASSPGQVTDEAFFGQGTRLTVV.

This chain links TRBV12-5 with TRBJ1-6, with TRBD1 matching over 9 bases. This CDR3 contains 15 residues. Germline V gene lookup returns CDR1 LGHNT and CDR2 FRNRAP. V was pared by 5 bases and J by 7 bases, with 6 bases of the junction left unmatched. The CDR3 here is CASGELGQGNSPLHF. The CDR3 nucleotides read TGTGCTAGTGGTGAGCTGGGACAGGGAAATTCACCCCTCCACTTT.

This clone was observed a single time. J is TRBJ1-6 and V is TRBV11-1; D call uncertain. The CDR3 is 14 residues long. Germline CDR1 and CDR2: SGHAT and FQDESV (reference sequence). V was shortened by 1 base and J by 3 bases, with 4 bases between the two germline ends. CDR3 nucleotides: TGTGCCAGCAGCTTAGACGGCTATAATTCACCCCTCCACTTT. This sequence encodes CASSLDGYNSPLHF.

The chain recombines TRBV4-2 with TRBJ2-7, with 11 bases lining up with TRBD2. CDR1 LGHNA and CDR2 YNFKEQ come from the germline V gene. CDR3 size: 15 residues. The V segment lost 4 bases and the J segment 4 bases; nucleotides outside the gene matches: 6. The CDR3 sequence: CASSPRLAGTYEQYF. As DNA, the CDR3 is TGTGCCAGCAGCCCACGACTAGCGGGGACTTACGAGCAGTACTTC.

The chain has TRBV27 and TRBJ1-1, with 7 bases that match TRBD1. V gave up 2 bases and J gave up 1 base; unmatched junction bases: 1. Germline values: CDR1 MNHEY, CDR2 SMNVEV (reference sequence). There are 14 residues in the CDR3. The CDR3 DNA reads as TGTGCCAGCAGTTTACCAGGGGGGAACACTGAAGCTTTCTTT. Its protein is CASSLPGGNTEAFF.

The chain recombines TRBV30 with TRBJ1-1; 9 bases map to TRBD1. The CDR3 has 13 amino acids. Germline loops: CDR1 GTSNPN, CDR2 SVGIG (reference sequence). V was pared by 5 bases and J by 4 bases, with 5 bases of the junction left unmatched. The CDR3 nucleotides read TGTGCCTGGGTTGGACAGGGGCCCACTGAAGCTTTCTTT. Translated, it gives CAWVGQGPTEAFF.

This chain uses TRBV6-5 with TRBJ2-1, with D possibly being TRBD2 (6 bases). The ends were cut back, 2 bases at V and 9 bases at J, with 14 bases in the middle. Germline assignment: CDR1 MNHEY and CDR2 SVGAGI. The CDR3 is made up of 14 amino acids. The CDR3 sequence: CASSYRKGGTEQFF. The DNA for the CDR3 is TGTGCCAGCAGTTACAGAAAGGGAGGAACTGAGCAGTTCTTC.

The V gene is TRBV9, the J gene TRBJ2-2; 11 positions agree with TRBD2. V was pared by 3 bases and J by 7 bases, with 11 bases of the junction left unmatched. The CDR3 sequence is 17 residues long. Germline CDR1 and CDR2: SGDLS and YYNGEE. CDR3 sequence reads: CASSETSGVGRDGELFF. For the CDR3, the DNA is TGTGCCAGCAGCGAGACTAGCGGGGTCGGCAGGGACGGGGAGCTGTTTTTT.

This chain connects TRBV6-5 to TRBJ1-2, with D unresolved. The CDR3 runs 14 residues. CDR1 and CDR2 (germline): MNHEY, SVGAGI. V lost 6 bases to trimming and J lost 8 bases, with 19 bases between them. CDR3 amino acids: CASRSSSDSGGYTF. CDR3 coding DNA: TGTGCCAGCAGGTCGAGCTCCGATTCGGGGGGCTACACCTTC.

This chain links TRBV3-1 (or the pseudogene TRBV3-2) with TRBJ1-4; D call uncertain. The length of the CDR3 is 12 residues. Germline V lookup: CDR1 LGHDT, CDR2 YNNKEL (reference sequence). Trimming stripped 2 bases from V and 13 bases from J, with 11 bases between. CDR3 nucleotide sequence: TGTGCCAGCAGCCAAAGTGGTCGGGGACTGTTTTTT. Translated, it gives CASSQSGRGLFF.

V gene TRBV6-6 combines with J gene TRBJ1-1; 8 bases align to TRBD1. V shed 7 bases and J 3 bases; nucleotides not matched to a gene: 10. This CDR3 has 15 residues. Germline CDR1 MNHNY, CDR2 SVGAGI (reference sequence). CDR3 coding DNA: TGTGCCAGCACTTTTCAGGGGGCAGGATACACTGAAGCTTTCTTT. The encoded protein is CASTFQGAGYTEAFF.

The chain joins TRBV19 to TRBJ2-2; a possible D gene is TRBD1 (6 bases). Germline V gene lookup returns CDR1 LNHDA and CDR2 SQIVND (reference sequence). Trimming took off 7 bases at V and 4 bases at J, with 16 bases between the two ends. There are 15 residues in the CDR3. This CDR3 is CASTPARGSTGELFF. CDR3 in DNA: TGTGCCAGTACCCCGGCGAGGGGGAGCACCGGGGAGCTGTTTTTT.

The chain links TRBV3-1 (or the pseudogene TRBV3-2) to TRBJ2-1; 9 positions agree with TRBD2. Losses at the gene ends were 1 base for V and 5 bases for J; bases not matched to a gene: 3. The germline CDR1 and CDR2 sequences are LGHDT and YNNKEL (reference sequence). The CDR3 consists of 15 residues. CDR3 bases: TGTGCCAGCAGCCAAGCAGCGGGGGGCAACAATGAGCAGTTCTTC. It encodes CASSQAAGGNNEQFF.

Comment on this clone: The sample carries other DNA sequences with the same CDR3. V is TRBV30 and J is TRBJ1-3; D gene uncertain. The V gene's germline CDR1 is GTSNPN and CDR2 SVGIG (reference sequence). V lost 0 bases and J 0 bases, leaving 3 bases between the germline ends. The CDR3 extends over 13 amino acids. CDR3 in DNA: TGTGCCTGGAGTGTCCGCTCTGGAAACACCATATATTTT. It specifies CAWSVRSGNTIYF.

V and J are TRBV5-8 and TRBJ1-4, with unresolved D. Germline loops: CDR1 SGHTS, CDR2 YDEGEE. The CDR3 totals 15 residues. Trimming removed 4 bases from V and 4 bases from J, with 14 bases in between. The CDR3 sequence: CASSLAAGNNEKLFF. The CDR3 bases are TGTGCCAGCAGCCTCGCCGCGGGGAATAATGAAAAACTGTTTTTT.

The V call is TRBV19, the J call TRBJ1-6; the D is unclear. The CDR3 totals 14 residues. V dropped 3 bases and J dropped 3 bases, with 6 bases sitting between them. Per the germline V gene, CDR1 is LNHDA and CDR2 is SQIVND (reference sequence). The CDR3 bases are TGTGCCAGTAGTATGTTTCACTATAATTCACCCCTCCACTTT. It yields the protein CASSMFHYNSPLHF.

This sequence joins TRBV7-2 and TRBJ1-2; a weak D match, TRBD1 (6 bases). CDR1 is SGHTA and CDR2 is FQGNSA in the germline V gene. The V and J ends lost 2 bases and 7 bases respectively, with 11 bases between them. The CDR3 runs 13 residues. Written as DNA, the CDR3 is TGTGCCAGCAGCTTATACAGGGAATCTGGCTACACCTTC. It translates to CASSLYRESGYTF.

The gene calls are TRBV27 and TRBJ2-5; TRBD2 aligns across 7 bases. Germline V gene sequence: CDR1 MNHEY, CDR2 SMNVEV (reference sequence). With V trimmed by 5 bases and J by 1 base, 7 bases remained unmatched. This CDR3 has 15 residues. The CDR3 DNA follows: TGTGCCAGCAGTCAGGGAGGGTATAGCCAAGAGACCCAGTACTTC. Translated: CASSQGGYSQETQYF.